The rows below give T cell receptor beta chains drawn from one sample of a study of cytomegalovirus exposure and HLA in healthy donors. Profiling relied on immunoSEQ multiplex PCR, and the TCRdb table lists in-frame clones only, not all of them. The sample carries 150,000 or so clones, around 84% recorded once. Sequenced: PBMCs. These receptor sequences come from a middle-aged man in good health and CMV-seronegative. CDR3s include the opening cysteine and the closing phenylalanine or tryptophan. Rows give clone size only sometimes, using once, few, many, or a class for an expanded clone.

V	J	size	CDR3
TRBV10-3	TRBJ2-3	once	CAIRGGAYQGDTQYF
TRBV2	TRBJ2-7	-	CASSDWTASSSYEQYF
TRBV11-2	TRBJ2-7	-	CASSSGTYEQYF
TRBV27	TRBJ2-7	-	CASRNRGRVGEQYF
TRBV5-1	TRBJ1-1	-	CASSLGGMNTEAFF
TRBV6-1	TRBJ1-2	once	CASSEPGQGNFGYTF
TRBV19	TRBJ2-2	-	CASSIDGSRPQKLFF
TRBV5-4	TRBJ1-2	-	CASSLGLVSNYGYTF
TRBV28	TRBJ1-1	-	CASSSSSRGYQTEAFF
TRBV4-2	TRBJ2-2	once	CASSHPQGTGELFF
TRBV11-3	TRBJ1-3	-	CASSFTRGSGNTIYF
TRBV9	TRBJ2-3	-	CASSVQTDTQYF
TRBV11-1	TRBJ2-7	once	CASSPGGASYEQYF
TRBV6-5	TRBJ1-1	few	CASSPTHRVDTEAFF
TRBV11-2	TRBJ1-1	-	CASSFGPGQGGTEAFF
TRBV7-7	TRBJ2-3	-	CASSLEFQGISGTDTQYF
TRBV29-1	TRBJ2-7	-	CSVGQGRHEQYF
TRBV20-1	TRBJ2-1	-	CSLAGHEQFF
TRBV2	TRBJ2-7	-	CASSDRTGRYEQYF
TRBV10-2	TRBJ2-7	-	CASSELAREQYF
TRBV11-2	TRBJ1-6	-	CASSLVQGGSPLHF
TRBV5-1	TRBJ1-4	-	CASSFRRGEKLFF
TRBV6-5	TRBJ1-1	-	CASSPGNTEAFF